This T cell receptor (beta chain) originates from a study of identical twins' blood T cells (dated by TCRdb to about 2013). Regarding the research as a whole: The approximately 12 libraries, six for the alpha chain and six for the beta chain, yielded 50 million or so Illumina reads in total. Using next-generation sequencing, the study compared the TCR alpha and beta chain repertoires of three pairs of monozygous twins to assess how genetics influences repertoire formation. Beyond this particular receptor, the publication reports: The count of CDR3 clonotypes shared by two donors depended mainly on the product of the two donors' cloneset sizes, and twins did not clearly depart from this trend. Looking at the most abundant TCRbeta clonotypes, every donor had more CDR3 sequences in common with her twin than with unrelated donors. The study stated that the proposed role of the TCRalpha J segment in MHC recognition during thymic selection needs to be validated by independent studies. Because the twins were reared together, environmental influences could not be excluded as an explanation for twin similarity. V gene usage, even among non-selected out-of-frame TCRbeta clonotypes, was reported to be markedly more similar within twin pairs than between unrelated donors.

The sample holds a few counts of this clonotype. It has no known antigen specificity. Nothing much larger sits one base from this clone, and base qualities are not available. Donors were six healthy women forming three monozygous twin pairs. Each of the three twin pairs had been raised together, and the twins in each pair were thought likely to have encountered the same infectious agents and vaccines. TCR cDNA libraries were prepared from RNA that was isolated from peripheral blood mononuclear cells. The method behind the library was 5' RACE. Sequencing instrument: Illumina Genome Analyzer IIx. RNA-based TCR cDNA libraries were prepared by a previously described protocol with several modifications. To prevent cross-contamination, sample-specific barcodes were introduced on both ends of each TCR cDNA library during cDNA synthesis and amplification. Concerning the study's data processing: Each library contained about 2.2 to 4 million CDR3-containing reads, and somewhere between about 100,000 and nearly 550,000 clonotypes were identified for each individual. Reads carrying improper barcode index combinations were removed, after which the MiTCR software was used to build a cloneset for each library. While assembling CDR3 clonotypes, MiTCR corrected PCR and sequencing errors and either filtered or rescued low-quality reads. Artificial out-of-frame clonotypes were mapped to in-frame sequences, with one indel allowed in the CDR3, and then removed. Similarity of V and J gene usage between donors was measured as Jensen-Shannon divergence divided by mean entropy. The public reads were reanalyzed by TCRdb: fastp trimming at Q25, MiXCR alignment, in-frame beta chains only. Rows matching on CDR3 protein sequence are summarized as one entry with the most common DNA and genes. These V and J calls derive from TCRdb rather than the authors' analysis. The sample table holds 300,000 to 450,000 distinct CDR3 sequences, of which about 28% were seen once. The ten biggest clones cover roughly 6.1% of the sample.

Germline trimming: 3 bases from V, 5 bases from J; junction bases outside gene matches: 5. From the germline V gene, CDR1 is SGDLS and CDR2 is YYNGEE. The CDR3 runs 15 amino acids, cysteine and phenylalanine included. The DNA shown is the 45-base CDR3, in frame from base 1. Sequencing input: PBMCs. The rearranged chain carries TRBV9 and TRBJ2-2; 9 bases in the junction line up with TRBD2. The TCR was taken from a woman aged 18-49 years in good health. The CDR3 reads as follows: CASSGTSEGTGELFF. In nucleotides, the sequence is TGTGCCAGCAGCGGGACTAGCGAAGGGACCGGGGAGCTGTTTTTT.